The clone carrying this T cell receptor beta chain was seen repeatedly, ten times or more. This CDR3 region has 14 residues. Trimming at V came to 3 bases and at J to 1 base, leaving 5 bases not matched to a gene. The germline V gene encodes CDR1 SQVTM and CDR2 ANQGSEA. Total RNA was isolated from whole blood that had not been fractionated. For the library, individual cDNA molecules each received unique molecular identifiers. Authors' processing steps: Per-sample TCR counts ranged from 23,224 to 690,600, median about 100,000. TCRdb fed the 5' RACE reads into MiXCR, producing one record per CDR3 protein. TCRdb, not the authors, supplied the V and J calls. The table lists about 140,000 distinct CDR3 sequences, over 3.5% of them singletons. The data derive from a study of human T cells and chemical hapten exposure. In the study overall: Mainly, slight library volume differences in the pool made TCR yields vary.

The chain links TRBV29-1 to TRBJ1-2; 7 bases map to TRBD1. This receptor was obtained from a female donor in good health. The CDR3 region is CSVDGGGGNYGYTF. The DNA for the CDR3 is TGCAGCGTTGATGGAGGGGGCGGTAACTATGGCTACACCTTC.